Following are 26 T cell receptor beta chains from one sample sequenced in a study of blood T cell repertoires in COVID-19 (dated by TCRdb to the early 2020s). The library relied on the immunoSEQ multiplex PCR assay. Drawn from immuneACCESS, this table holds only the in-frame rearrangements with V and J called that TCRdb kept. Clones are partly lost; checked studies trace under half to an unresolved V gene and leave the rest unexplained. This sample has some 60,000 clones in its table, and around nine tenths of those were observed once. The ten largest clones represent 6.5% to 8% of the sample. The material sequenced was peripheral blood. These receptors were taken from a human donor with active COVID-19. The donor label of this sample is uncertain.

This chain connects TRBV9 to TRBJ2-7; TRBD2 aligns across 8 bases. The CDR3 totals 15 residues. Losses at the gene ends were 7 bases for V and 4 bases for J; bases not matched to a gene: 13. CDR1 is SGDLS and CDR2 is YYNGEE in the germline V gene. CDR3 nucleotide sequence: TGTGCCAGCTTACAAGCGGGAGTCCGCCCTTACGAGCAGTACTTC. It codes for CASLQAGVRPYEQYF.

The genes are TRBV4-1 and TRBJ2-1; weak D call: TRBD1 (5 bases). V was clipped by 1 base and J by 11 bases, with 12 bases between them. Germline values: CDR1 MGHRA, CDR2 YSYEKL. This CDR3 region has 13 residues. The CDR3 nucleotides are TGCGCCAGCAGCCAAGGGGGCACCTCGAAGCAGTTCTTC. Translated: CASSQGGTSKQFF.

In this sample, this clone turned up a few times. The V gene is TRBV3-1 (or the pseudogene TRBV3-2), the J gene TRBJ1-2, with D perhaps matching TRBD1 (6 bases). This CDR3 is built from 11 residues. Looked up from germline, CDR1 is LGHDT and CDR2 is YNNKEL (reference sequence). Trimming took 3 bases from V and 8 from J, leaving 7 bases between them. CDR3 DNA sequence: TGTGCCAGCAGCCAGCAGGGGGGCTACACCTTC. This encodes CASSQQGGYTF.

V gene TRBV30 combines with J gene TRBJ1-1, with unresolved D. The CDR3 is 13 amino acids. Germline CDR1 GTSNPN, CDR2 SVGIG (reference sequence). V was shortened by 2 bases and J by 2 bases, with 9 bases between the two germline ends. CDR3 region: CAWSTGFNTEAFF. Written as DNA, the CDR3 is TGTGCCTGGAGTACGGGGTTTAACACTGAAGCTTTCTTT.

The rearrangement uses TRBV9 and TRBJ2-2; 9 bases map to TRBD2. J was trimmed by 4 bases and V by 3 bases; bases with no gene match: 10. Germline CDR1 and CDR2: SGDLS and YYNGEE. The CDR3 extends over 17 amino acids. CDR3 region: CASSATGSGRGTGELFF. CDR3 in DNA: TGTGCCAGCAGCGCCACCGGTAGCGGGAGAGGCACCGGGGAGCTGTTTTTT.

CDR3: CASSIGLARETQYF. The CDR3 nucleotides read TGTGCCAGTAGTATAGGACTAGCTAGGGAGACCCAGTACTTC. The chain combines TRBV19 with TRBJ2-5, with TRBD2 matching over 7 bases. This CDR3 contains 14 residues. CDR1 and CDR2 (germline): LNHDA, SQIVND (reference sequence). The J segment lost 5 bases and the V segment lost 1 base, leaving 4 bases of the junction unmatched. The whole variable domain, filled in from reference TRBV19 and TRBJ2-5, reads DGGITQSPKYLFRKEGQNVTLSCEQNLNHDAMYWYRQDPGQGLRLIYYSQIVNDFQKGDIAEGYSVSREKKESFPLTVTSAQKNPTAFYLCASSIGLARETQYFGPGTRLLVL.

This clone was counted only a few times. The CDR3 DNA reads TGTGCCAGCAGTTTTGGGGGGAGTGACGAGCAGTACTTC. This encodes CASSFGGSDEQYF. V and J are TRBV27 and TRBJ2-7; D is possibly TRBD2 (6 bases). This CDR3 has 13 amino acids. Germline V lookup: CDR1 MNHEY, CDR2 SMNVEV (reference sequence). V lost 3 bases and J 5 bases, leaving 11 bases between the germline ends.

V usage is TRBV3-1 (or the pseudogene TRBV3-2) and J usage is TRBJ1-1; D is uncertain. CDR1 and CDR2 (germline): LGHDT, YNNKEL (reference sequence). CDR3 length: 14 residues. The V end lost 4 bases, the J end lost 4 bases, and 13 bases lay between the germline ends. The CDR3 DNA is TGTGCCAGCAGCCCCCTCGCCGGGATCACTGAAGCTTTCTTT. Its translation is CASSPLAGITEAFF.

The chain links TRBV2 to TRBJ2-1; 15 bases match TRBD2. The CDR3 covers 18 residues. Germline V gene data show CDR1 as SNHLY and CDR2 as FYNNEI. Trimming cost V 4 bases and J 6 bases; bases outside gene matches: 10. CDR3 sequence: CASSVRTSGGVRGNEQFF. CDR3 DNA sequence: TGTGCCAGCAGTGTACGGACTAGCGGGGGGGTTCGTGGCAATGAGCAGTTCTTC.

V gene TRBV6-5 combines with J gene TRBJ2-7; a possible D gene is TRBD2 (5 bases). This CDR3 is 12 amino acids long. Germline V lookup: CDR1 MNHEY, CDR2 SVGAGI. Trimming pared 8 bases from V and 5 bases from J, leaving 13 bases between. CDR3 sequence reads: CASGRDPHEQYF. CDR3 DNA sequence: TGTGCCAGCGGCCGGGATCCCCACGAGCAGTACTTC.

The CDR3 nucleotides are TGTGCCACCAGTGATAGGGACAGGCACACCGGGGAGCTGTTTTTT. As protein: CATSDRDRHTGELFF. The rearrangement links TRBV24-1 to TRBJ2-2; 8 bases fit TRBD1. Germline CDR1 and CDR2: KGHDR and SFDVKD. The CDR3 length is 15 residues. The trim removed 3 bases at V and 3 bases at J, leaving 2 bases unmatched.

The V and J genes are TRBV7-9 and TRBJ1-1, with D unresolved. Germline CDR1 reads SEHNR; CDR2 reads FQNEAQ (reference sequence). The V and J ends lost 4 bases and 3 bases respectively, with 9 bases between them. This CDR3 is 13 amino acids long. The CDR3 bases are TGTGCCAGCAGCTCATATGGAGACACTGAAGCTTTCTTT. Its translation is CASSSYGDTEAFF.

The rearrangement links TRBV5-6 to TRBJ2-3, with D hard to call. Germline V gene data show CDR1 as SGHDT and CDR2 as YYEEEE. The V and J ends lost 6 bases and 1 base respectively, with 9 bases between them. CDR3 length equals 13 residues. The CDR3 DNA is TGTGCCAGCACCCTCGCGGGCACAGATACGCAGTATTTT. As protein: CASTLAGTDTQYF.

The chain couples TRBV6-5 to TRBJ2-3; 14 positions match TRBD2. Trimming at V came to 6 bases and at J to 4 bases, leaving 3 bases not matched to a gene. The V gene's germline CDR1 is MNHEY and CDR2 SVGAGI. This CDR3 has 15 amino acids. The CDR3 DNA sequence: TGTGCCAGCAGCGGGACTAGCGGGAGCTCAGATACGCAGTATTTT. Protein sequence: CASSGTSGSSDTQYF.

This chain connects TRBV4-1 to TRBJ1-2; 8 nucleotides align to TRBD1. V shed 4 bases and J 6 bases; nucleotides not matched to a gene: 13. The germline V gene has CDR1 MGHRA and CDR2 YSYEKL. The CDR3 covers 16 residues. CDR3 loop: CASSLKPTGALNGYTF. The CDR3 nucleotides read TGCGCCAGCAGCCTGAAACCGACAGGGGCCCTGAATGGCTACACCTTC.

In DNA, the CDR3 is TGTGCCAGCGAAAGGGGGACCTCCTACGAGCAGTACTTC. Translating gives CASERGTSYEQYF. The V call is TRBV5-5, the J call TRBJ2-7; possibly TRBD1 for D (6 bases). The CDR3 runs to 13 residues. V gave up 7 bases and J gave up 0 bases, with 11 bases separating them. In germline, CDR1 is SGHKS, CDR2 YYEKEE (reference sequence).

This chain connects TRBV7-8 to TRBJ2-1; the D gene is possibly TRBD2 (6 bases). The CDR3 is 16 amino acids. Germline-derived CDR1 and CDR2 are SGHVS and FQNEAQ. Trimming removed 5 bases at V and 4 bases at J, with 18 bases between. CDR3 region: CASSPRDSGPYNEQFF. The CDR3 DNA follows: TGTGCCAGCAGCCCCCGGGATAGCGGACCGTACAATGAGCAGTTCTTC.

The rearrangement uses TRBV7-2 and TRBJ2-5, with D hard to call. CDR1 is SGHTA and CDR2 is FQGNSA in the germline V gene. V shed 1 base and J shed 2 bases, with 14 bases lying between them. This CDR3 has 16 amino acids. The CDR3 region is CASSLGISAAQETQYF. The CDR3 DNA sequence: TGTGCCAGCAGCTTAGGCATATCGGCGGCTCAAGAGACCCAGTACTTC. Full variable domain (remainder filled in from reference TRBV7-2 and TRBJ2-5): GAGVSQSPSNKVTEKGKDVELRCDPISGHTALYWYRQSLGQGLEFLIYFQGNSAPDKSGLPSDRFSAERTGGSVSTLTIQRTQQEDSAVYLCASSLGISAAQETQYFGPGTRLLVL.

This chain connects TRBV28 to TRBJ1-1; the D gene is possibly TRBD1 (5 bases). The CDR3 extends over 14 amino acids. CDR1 MDHEN and CDR2 SYDVKM come from the germline V gene. With 6 bases removed from V and 4 bases from J, the gap between germline ends came to 15 bases. CDR3 residues: CASSPPQGFTEAFF. Written as DNA, the CDR3 is TGTGCCAGCAGCCCGCCGCAGGGATTCACTGAAGCTTTCTTT.

CDR3 DNA: TGTGCCAGCAGCCTGGGCGTTGGGACAGGGAGATACGAGCAGTACTTC. It is translated as CASSLGVGTGRYEQYF. The chain couples TRBV6-2 or TRBV6-3 to TRBJ2-7, with 9 nucleotides matching TRBD1. The V gene end was trimmed by 6 bases and the J gene end by 4 bases; junction bases not matched to a gene: 13. Per the germline V gene, CDR1 is MNHEY and CDR2 is SVGEGT. This CDR3 has 16 residues.

The chain uses TRBV10-3 and TRBJ2-5, with 8 bases aligning to TRBD2. Germline CDR1 and CDR2: ENHRY and SYGVKD. CDR3 length: 17 amino acids. V trimming: 3 bases; J trimming: 5 bases; junction bases outside the gene matches: 14. CDR3 DNA sequence: TGTGCCATCAGTGAACCCCCGGGACTAGAAATGAGTGAGACCCAGTACTTC. Translated, it gives CAISEPPGLEMSETQYF.

This chain connects TRBV7-2 to TRBJ2-7, with 8 bases fitting TRBD1. CDR3 length: 14 amino acids. J was trimmed by 0 bases and V by 8 bases; bases with no gene match: 6. Germline V lookup: CDR1 SGHTA, CDR2 FQGNSA. The CDR3 here is CASGDGTGSYEQYF. The DNA of the CDR3 is TGTGCCAGCGGCGACGGGACAGGCTCCTACGAGCAGTACTTC.

V gene TRBV15 combines with J gene TRBJ1-3, with TRBD1 as a possible D gene (5 bases). This CDR3 comprises 18 residues. V was clipped by 1 base and J by 0 bases, with 16 bases between them. Germline loops: CDR1 LNHNV, CDR2 YYDKDF (reference sequence). CDR3 residues: CATSRAGVLGSSGNTIYF. As DNA, the CDR3 is TGTGCCACCAGCAGAGCGGGGGTCCTGGGCAGCTCTGGAAACACCATATATTTT.

This chain joins TRBV5-6 and TRBJ2-7, with TRBD1 matching over 7 bases. The CDR3 is 17 residues long. Trimming took 0 bases from V and 4 from J; bases not matched to a gene: 13. CDR1 is SGHDT and CDR2 is YYEEEE in the germline V gene. The CDR3 sequence is CASSLGGQGVFVYEQYF. Here the CDR3 DNA reads TGTGCCAGCAGCTTGGGGGGCCAGGGGGTTTTTGTTTACGAGCAGTACTTC.

This rearrangement joins TRBV12-3 or TRBV12-4 to TRBJ1-1; D ambiguous. V shed 5 bases and J shed 7 bases, with 8 bases lying between them. This CDR3 spans 11 amino acids. Here the CDR3 reads CASSLSIEAFF. The CDR3 nucleotides are TGTGCCAGCAGTCTGAGTATTGAAGCTTTCTTT.

The rearrangement links TRBV2 to TRBJ2-7; TRBD1 matches at 8 bases. This CDR3 is built from 15 residues. CDR1 SNHLY and CDR2 FYNNEI come from the germline V gene. The V and J ends lost 5 bases and 1 base, in that order; junction bases with no gene match: 7. This CDR3 is CASSRRTGRSYEQYF. CDR3 DNA sequence: TGTGCCAGCAGTCGAAGGACAGGGAGATCCTACGAGCAGTACTTC.